These T cell receptor beta chains were read from a single sample in a study of PD-1 blockade in classical Hodgkin lymphoma. Here immunoSEQ multiplex PCR was the method, and the copy in TCRdb shows in-frame clones only, minus some. The table lists about 33,000 clones, 70% to 80% of them singletons. Sequenced here: peripheral blood mononuclear cells (PBMCs), sampled before the fourth cycle of nivolumab. These receptors were taken from a human donor with classical Hodgkin lymphoma. Both conserved end residues are part of each CDR3. The D gene is left open where the match is weak. The size entry is marked missing in some rows and otherwise reads once, few, many or a size class.

d_gene	abundance	j_gene	v_gene	CDR3aa	CDR3nt
TRBD1	.	TRBJ2-3	TRBV9	CASNPGQGADTQYF	TGTGCCAGCAACCCAGGACAGGGGGCAGATACGCAGTATTTT
TRBD1	.	TRBJ1-5	TRBV30	CAWSDAGGQPQHF	TGTGCCTGGAGTGACGCAGGGGGTCAGCCCCAGCATTTT
.	once	TRBJ2-7	TRBV7-6	CASSLAQGFSYEQYF	TGTGCCAGCAGCTTAGCACAGGGCTTCTCCTACGAGCAGTACTTC
.	.	TRBJ1-4	TRBV27	CASSSAPRGDEKLFF	TGTGCCAGCAGTTCGGCCCCTCGAGGGGATGAAAAACTGTTTTTT
.	.	TRBJ1-1	TRBV4-3	CASSQDLGREAFF	TGCGCCAGCAGCCAAGATCTAGGCAGGGAAGCTTTCTTT
.	.	TRBJ2-1	TRBV27	CASSLYSSYNEQFF	TGTGCCAGCAGTCTTTACAGCTCCTACAATGAGCAGTTCTTC
.	.	TRBJ1-2	TRBV10-3	CAISAYTGNGYTF	TGTGCCATCAGTGCCTACACGGGGAATGGCTACACCTTC
TRBD1	.	TRBJ2-1	TRBV7-9	CASSTYRGRNEQFF	TGTGCCAGCAGCACATACAGGGGACGGAATGAGCAGTTCTTC
.	.	TRBJ2-7	TRBV2	CASSELGTGPTYEQYF	TGTGCCAGCAGTGAACTGGGGACGGGGCCCACCTACGAGCAGTACTTC
TRBD2	.	TRBJ2-3	TRBV7-2	CASSLLAGATDTQYF	TGTGCCAGCAGCTTATTAGCGGGAGCGACAGATACGCAGTATTTT
.	few	TRBJ1-2	TRBV5-4	CASSPRQIANYGYTF	TGTGCCAGCAGCCCAAGACAGATAGCTAACTATGGCTACACCTTC
TRBD2	once	TRBJ2-1	TRBV9	CASSVGTSGSQGEQFF	TGTGCCAGCAGCGTAGGAACTAGCGGGAGTCAAGGTGAGCAGTTCTTC
TRBD1	medium-sized	TRBJ2-7	TRBV11-2	CASSRQGSYEQYF	TGTGCCAGCAGTCGACAGGGTTCCTACGAGCAGTACTTC
TRBD1	.	TRBJ2-3	TRBV5-1	CASSLTGTGGNTQYF	TGCGCCAGCAGCTTGACCGGGACAGGGGGAAATACGCAGTATTTT
.	.	TRBJ2-5	TRBV9	CASSVGAAKETQYF	TGTGCCAGCAGCGTAGGGGCAGCAAAAGAGACCCAGTACTTC
.	.	TRBJ1-5	TRBV5-5	CASMGDLNQPQHF	TGTGCCAGCATGGGAGACTTGAATCAGCCCCAGCATTTT
.	.	TRBJ2-2	TRBV4-3	CASSPISTGELFF	TGCGCCAGCAGCCCTATTAGCACCGGGGAGCTGTTTTTT
TRBD1	.	TRBJ2-2	TRBV30	CAWQQGASNTGELFF	TGTGCCTGGCAACAGGGGGCATCGAACACCGGGGAGCTGTTTTTT
.	.	TRBJ1-1	TRBV5-6	CASSPLRVGTEAFF	TGTGCCAGCAGCCCGCTCAGGGTAGGCACTGAAGCTTTCTTT
TRBD1	.	TRBJ1-1	TRBV9	CASSAYSGGAEAFF	TGTGCCAGCAGCGCCTACTCAGGGGGCGCTGAAGCTTTCTTT
.	.	TRBJ1-5	TRBV5-6	CASSFKGGPGQPQHF	TGTGCCAGCAGCTTTAAGGGGGGGCCAGGTCAGCCCCAGCATTTT
.	few	TRBJ1-6	TRBV13	CASSLGLGVSPLHF	TGTGCCAGCAGCTTAGGCCTCGGGGTTTCACCCCTCCACTTT
.	.	TRBJ2-1	TRBV9	CASSGLGNFYNEQFF	TGTGCCAGCAGCGGACTGGGAAACTTCTACAATGAGCAGTTCTTC
.	once	TRBJ1-4	TRBV30	CAWSTKGGTTNEKLFF	TGTGCCTGGAGTACGAAGGGGGGGACGACTAATGAAAAACTGTTTTTT
TRBD2	.	TRBJ2-3	TRBV18	CASSRGLAGDLDTQYF	TGTGCCAGCTCGCGGGGACTAGCGGGAGATCTCGATACGCAGTATTTT
.	.	TRBJ2-6	TRBV21-1	CASSRDRESSGANVLTF	TGTGCCAGCAGCAGGGACAGGGAGTCGTCTGGGGCCAACGTCCTGACTTTC
.	.	TRBJ2-7	TRBV6-5	CASSSGPEFYEQYF	TGTGCCAGCAGTTCCGGGCCTGAATTCTACGAGCAGTACTTC
TRBD1	.	TRBJ1-1	TRBV19	CASRVQGTNTEAFF	TGTGCCAGTCGGGTACAGGGGACGAACACTGAAGCTTTCTTT
.	.	TRBJ1-1	TRBV6-1	CASSLRWGTEAFF	TGTGCCAGCAGTCTTCGGTGGGGCACTGAAGCTTTCTTT
TRBD1	.	TRBJ2-7	TRBV29-1	CSVAPGQGAEQYF	TGCAGCGTCGCACCGGGACAGGGGGCCGAGCAGTACTTC
TRBD2	few	TRBJ2-3	TRBV29-1	CSVEDAGAVTDTQYF	TGCAGCGTTGAAGACGCGGGAGCCGTCACAGATACGCAGTATTTT
TRBD2	.	TRBJ2-5	TRBV29-1	CSAEALAGGETQYF	TGCAGCGCCGAGGCGCTAGCGGGAGGAGAGACCCAGTACTTC
.	.	TRBJ1-5	TRBV9	CASSVDMSSNQPQHF	TGTGCCAGCAGCGTAGATATGAGTAGCAATCAGCCCCAGCATTTT
TRBD1	.	TRBJ1-1	TRBV19	CASSITGTANTEAFF	TGTGCCAGTAGTATTACCGGGACAGCAAACACTGAAGCTTTCTTT
TRBD1	.	TRBJ1-1	TRBV28	CASSNLGQGKAFF	TGTGCCAGCAGTAATTTGGGACAGGGAAAAGCTTTCTTT
.	.	TRBJ2-7	TRBV21-1	CASSRLAGGVRIYEQYF	TGTGCCAGCAGCAGACTAGCGGGGGGCGTCAGGATTTACGAGCAGTACTTC
TRBD1	.	TRBJ2-3	TRBV6-1	CASSEQQGSTDTQYF	TGTGCCAGCAGTGAACAACAGGGGTCGACTGATACGCAGTATTTT
.	few	TRBJ1-1	TRBV4-1	CASSLSRANTEAFF	TGCGCCAGCAGCCTTTCAAGGGCTAACACTGAAGCTTTCTTT
.	.	TRBJ1-2	TRBV7-9	CASSLPEWEFYGYTF	TGTGCCAGCAGCCTCCCTGAGTGGGAGTTCTATGGCTACACCTTC
.	medium-sized	TRBJ2-7	TRBV7-9	CASSNQDVFEQYF	TGTGCCAGCAGCAACCAGGATGTTTTCGAGCAGTACTTC
TRBD1	.	TRBJ2-7	TRBV28	CASTTDRAYEQYF	TGTGCCAGCACCACAGACAGGGCCTACGAGCAGTACTTC
TRBD1	.	TRBJ1-2	TRBV5-6	CASSRGDSFYGYTF	TGTGCCAGCAGCCGGGGGGACAGTTTCTATGGCTACACCTTC
.	.	TRBJ1-5	TRBV2	CASTGGSDQPQHF	TGTGCCAGCACTGGGGGGTCAGATCAGCCCCAGCATTTT
TRBD1	.	TRBJ2-1	TRBV14	CASSQTGQGRSAFGEQFF	TGTGCCAGCAGCCAAACCGGACAGGGAAGGAGTGCGTTCGGTGAGCAGTTCTTC
TRBD2	.	TRBJ2-1	TRBV12-5	CASGLAAGGGSGEQFF	TGTGCTAGTGGTTTAGCAGCGGGAGGGGGGTCCGGAGAGCAGTTCTTC
.	.	TRBJ1-2	TRBV30	CAWSAKNYGYTF	TGTGCCTGGAGTGCCAAGAACTATGGCTACACCTTC
TRBD1	.	TRBJ1-4	TRBV2	CASSRFYRGPNEKLFF	TGTGCCAGCAGTAGGTTCTACAGGGGGCCTAATGAAAAACTGTTTTTT
.	few	TRBJ1-2	TRBV29-1	CSVEVFEGTNYGYTF	TGCAGCGTTGAGGTGTTTGAGGGAACTAACTATGGCTACACCTTC
.	.	TRBJ1-6	TRBV6-5	CASSYSQGGSPLHF	TGTGCCAGCAGTTACTCGCAAGGGGGTTCACCCCTCCACTTT
TRBD1	few	TRBJ2-3	TRBV7-9	CASSFPGQGYTDTQYF	TGTGCCAGCAGCTTCCCGGGACAGGGGTATACAGATACGCAGTATTTT
.	few	TRBJ1-4	TRBV4-3	CASSHLGAGEALFF	TGCGCCAGCAGCCATCTTGGGGCAGGGGAGGCACTGTTTTTT
.	.	TRBJ2-2	TRBV7-2	CASSLDRGRATRELFF	TGTGCCAGCAGCTTAGACCGTGGTAGGGCTACGCGGGAGCTGTTTTTT
TRBD2	.	TRBJ2-3	TRBV9	CASSPRPSGRGGLTDTQYF	TGTGCCAGCAGCCCTCGACCTAGCGGGAGAGGGGGTCTTACAGATACGCAGTATTTT
TRBD2	.	TRBJ2-3	TRBV19	CASSPAGTRNTDTQYF	TGTGCCAGTAGCCCAGCGGGGACTAGGAACACAGATACGCAGTATTTT
.	.	TRBJ1-1	TRBV9	CASSSSGRVAFF	TGTGCCAGCAGCTCCTCTGGCAGGGTGGCTTTCTTT
.	.	TRBJ1-2	TRBV28	CASSLRVGGYTF	TGTGCCAGCAGTTTGCGGGTAGGGGGCTACACCTTC
.	.	TRBJ1-2	TRBV27	CASSLGLLWMGGYTF	TGTGCCAGCAGTCTCGGACTCTTGTGGATGGGTGGCTACACCTTC